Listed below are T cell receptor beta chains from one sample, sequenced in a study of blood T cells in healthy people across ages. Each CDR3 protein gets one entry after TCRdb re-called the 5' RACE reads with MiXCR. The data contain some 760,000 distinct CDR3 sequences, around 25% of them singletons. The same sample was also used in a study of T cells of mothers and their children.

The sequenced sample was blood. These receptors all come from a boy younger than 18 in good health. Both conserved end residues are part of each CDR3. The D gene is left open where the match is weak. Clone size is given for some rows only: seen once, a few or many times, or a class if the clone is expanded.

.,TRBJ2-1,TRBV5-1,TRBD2,TGCGCCAGCAGCCATCTTGCGGGAGTAGGGACCTACAATGAGCAGTTCTTC,CASSHLAGVGTYNEQFF
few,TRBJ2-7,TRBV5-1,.,TGCGCCAGCAGTCAGGGGGGGGGGATCTCCGAGCAGTACTTC,CASSQGGGISEQYF
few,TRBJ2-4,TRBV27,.,TGTGCCAGCAGTTCCGCTCTCACGATTCGGGACATTCAGTACTTC,CASSSALTIRDIQYF
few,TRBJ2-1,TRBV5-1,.,TGCGCCAGCAGCTTGACTAGTATCAATGAGCAGTTCTTC,CASSLTSINEQFF
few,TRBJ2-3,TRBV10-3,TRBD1,TGTGCCATCAGCGCTGGACAGGGTCTCACAGATACGCAGTATTTT,CAISAGQGLTDTQYF
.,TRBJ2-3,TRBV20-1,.,TGCAGTGCTAGGGGGGGAGGTGGGAGCAATCCCCCAGATACGCAGTATTTT,CSARGGGGSNPPDTQYF
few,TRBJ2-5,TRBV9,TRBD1,TGTGCCAGCAGCGTGACAGGGGGCCAAGAGACCCAGTACTTC,CASSVTGGQETQYF
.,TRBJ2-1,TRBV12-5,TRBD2,TGTGCTAGTGCCCCCCGCGGGAGGGGTTACAATGAGCAGTTCTTC,CASAPRGRGYNEQFF
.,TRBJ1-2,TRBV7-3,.,TGTGCCAGCAGCTTAGCGGGGGGTTCTGGCTACACCTTC,CASSLAGGSGYTF
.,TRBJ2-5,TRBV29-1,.,TGCAGCGTTGAGGTGGGCCAAGAGACCCAGTACTTC,CSVEVGQETQYF
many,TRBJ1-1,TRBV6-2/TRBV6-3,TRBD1,TGTGCCAGCACCGGCCGACAGGGGAACACTGAAGCTTTCTTT,CASTGRQGNTEAFF
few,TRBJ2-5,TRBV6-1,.,TGTGCCAGCAGTGGGGGACCTCTAGAGACCCAGTACTTC,CASSGGPLETQYF
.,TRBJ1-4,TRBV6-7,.,TGTGCCAGCAGCCCGGACCGGGACAATAATGAAAAACTGTTTTTT,CASSPDRDNNEKLFF
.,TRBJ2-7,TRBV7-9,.,TGTGCCAGCTTGAGGGGTCAGGATGACGAGCAGTACTTC,CASLRGQDDEQYF
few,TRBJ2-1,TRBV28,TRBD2,TGTGCCAGCAGTCCGCACCCGGGACTAGCGGGTAATGAGCAGTTCTTC,CASSPHPGLAGNEQFF
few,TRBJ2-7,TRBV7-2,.,TGTGCCAGCAGCCCTGAGGTTGACCCGGGTATCGAGCAGTACTTC,CASSPEVDPGIEQYF
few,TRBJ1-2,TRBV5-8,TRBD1,TGTGCCAGCAGGTTAGACAGGGGGCGCGGCGGCTACACCTTC,CASRLDRGRGGYTF
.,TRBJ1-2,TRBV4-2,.,TGTGCCAGCAGCCAAAGATCGGCGGGGGGCGGCTACACCTTC,CASSQRSAGGGYTF
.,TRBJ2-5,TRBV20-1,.,TGCAGTGGACGCCGCCAAGAGACCCAGTACTTC,CSGRRQETQYF
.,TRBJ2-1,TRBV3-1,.,TGTGCCAGCAGCCAAGAACTACAGCAGTTCTTC,CASSQELQQFF